The 30 T cell receptor beta chains listed next were all sequenced from one sample in a study of T-cell memory formation after mild COVID-19. TCRdb reanalysed the 5' RACE reads using MiXCR and keeps one entry per CDR3 protein. This sample carries roughly 150,000 distinct CDR3 sequences, more than 12% of them seen once, and the ten largest clones take roughly 13%. The sample was PBMCs or a T cell subset sorted from them (not recorded which). Source of these receptors: an adult woman who had mild COVID-19 (a few samples of this study predate the infection). Cell type and time point are not known.

This clonotype has a count of ten or more. This chain links TRBV29-1 with TRBJ2-2; D gene unclear. CDR1 and CDR2 from the germline V gene are SQVTM and ANQGSEA. V was clipped by 0 bases and J by 2 bases, with 1 base between them. This CDR3 spans 12 amino acids. CDR3 in DNA: TGCAGCGTTGAAGACAACACCGGGGAGCTGTTTTTT. Amino acids: CSVEDNTGELFF.

The chain employs TRBV19 and TRBJ1-1; TRBD1 might be the D (6 bases). CDR3 size: 14 residues. Trimming shortened V by 1 base and J by 4 bases, and 10 bases separated the two germline ends. Germline assignment: CDR1 LNHDA and CDR2 SQIVND (reference sequence). The CDR3 nucleotides read TGTGCCAGTAGTATAGGGACAGCAGCCACTGAAGCTTTCTTT. Translation: CASSIGTAATEAFF.

This clonotype was recorded a few times. The chain has TRBV9 and TRBJ2-2; D is ambiguous. This CDR3 has 13 residues. The germline V gene encodes CDR1 SGDLS and CDR2 YYNGEE. The V and J ends lost 4 bases and 5 bases respectively, with 9 bases between them. The CDR3: CASSTFLTGELFF. The CDR3 nucleotides read TGTGCCAGCAGCACCTTCTTGACCGGGGAGCTGTTTTTT.

The chain recombines TRBV29-1 with TRBJ2-7; possibly TRBD2 for D (5 bases). This CDR3 has 13 residues. Per the germline V gene, CDR1 is SQVTM and CDR2 is ANQGSEA. Trimming took off 5 bases at V and 0 bases at J, with 11 bases between the two ends. This chain's CDR3 is CSVSSASSYEQYF. CDR3 coding DNA: TGCAGCGTTAGTAGCGCCTCCTCCTACGAGCAGTACTTC.

The J gene is TRBJ1-5, the V gene TRBV4-1; D unresolved. This CDR3 is 15 amino acids long. CDR1 is MGHRA and CDR2 is YSYEKL in the germline V gene. V was shortened by 1 base and J by 0 bases, with 7 bases between the two germline ends. CDR3 protein: CASSQAPSSNQPQHF. The CDR3 DNA reads TGCGCCAGCAGCCAAGCCCCCTCTAGCAATCAGCCCCAGCATTTT.

This chain's CDR3 is CASSGILGARTEAFF. CDR3 in DNA: TGTGCCAGCAGCGGCATCCTGGGGGCGCGTACTGAAGCTTTCTTT. The V gene is TRBV7-9, the J gene TRBJ1-1; D might be TRBD1 (6 bases). Looked up from germline, CDR1 is SEHNR and CDR2 is FQNEAQ (reference sequence). Trimming shortened V by 5 bases and J by 5 bases, and 18 bases separated the two germline ends. The CDR3 length is 15 residues.

This clonotype has at least ten counts. The chain links TRBV6-4 to TRBJ2-1; perhaps TRBD1 as D (5 bases). CDR3 length: 14 residues. CDR1 is MRHNA and CDR2 is SNTAGT in the germline V gene. Trimming removed 9 bases at V and 5 bases at J, with 17 bases between. The CDR3 nucleotides are TGTGCCAGTAGGGTGGAGAAGGGGCACAATGAGCAGTTCTTC. It encodes CASRVEKGHNEQFF.

This clonotype was observed once. The chain uses TRBV12-3 or TRBV12-4 and TRBJ2-1; 8 bases match TRBD2. The CDR3 is 14 residues long. J lost 9 bases, V lost 5 bases, and 9 bases had no gene match. As DNA, the CDR3 is TGTGCCAGCAGTGACGGGAGGGCGGAAGGTGAGCAGTTCTTC. This codes for CASSDGRAEGEQFF.

This clonotype was seen only a few times. The CDR3 loop reads CASSLDPFQGNTEAFF. The CDR3 DNA sequence: TGCGCCAGCAGCTTGGACCCCTTCCAGGGGAACACTGAAGCTTTCTTT. V is TRBV5-1 and J is TRBJ1-1; D is possibly TRBD1 (5 bases). Germline CDR1 reads SGHRS; CDR2 reads YFSETQ. The CDR3 spans 16 residues. Trimming left V 0 bases short and J 1 base short, with 13 bases between.

The sample holds a few counts of this clonotype. This rearrangement joins TRBV4-3 to TRBJ1-6, with 9 bases aligning to TRBD1. The CDR3 has 15 amino acids. After removal of 0 bases from V and 8 bases from J, the junction contained 2 bases not matched to a gene. Looked up from germline, CDR1 is LGHNA and CDR2 is YSLEER. The CDR3 is CASSQERTGDSPLHF. Written as DNA, the CDR3 is TGCGCCAGCAGCCAAGAGAGGACAGGGGATTCACCCCTCCACTTT.

This clonotype was recorded a few times. The V call is TRBV27, the J call TRBJ1-6, with a weak D call TRBD1 (5 bases). V was shortened by 5 bases and J by 1 base, with 9 bases between the two germline ends. CDR1 is MNHEY, CDR2 SMNVEV, per germline (reference sequence). The CDR3 totals 15 residues. The CDR3 nucleotides are TGTGCCAGCAGTGAGACAGAGTCCTATAATTCACCCCTCCACTTT. Residues: CASSETESYNSPLHF.

This clonotype came up a few times. The CDR3 DNA reads as TGTGCCAGCAGCCCCGGGGTTGAGACCCAGTACTTC. Its translation is CASSPGVETQYF. The chain has TRBV7-9 and TRBJ2-5, with a weak D call TRBD2 (5 bases). The ends were cut back, 5 bases at V and 5 bases at J, with 9 bases in the middle. The CDR3 sequence is 12 residues long. Germline lookup yields CDR1 SEHNR and CDR2 FQNEAQ (reference sequence).

This chain connects TRBV7-2 to TRBJ2-7; D is possibly TRBD1 or TRBD2 (5 bases each). Germline lookup yields CDR1 SGHTA and CDR2 FQGNSA. The CDR3 has 16 residues. The germline V and J ends were trimmed by 2 bases and 0 bases, with 14 bases remaining between them. CDR3 sequence: CASSLRDRGYSYEQYF. CDR3 nucleotides: TGTGCCAGCAGCTTAAGGGACCGAGGTTACTCCTACGAGCAGTACTTC.

This clonotype was seen only a few times. This sequence joins TRBV11-2 and TRBJ2-7; 8 bases are a match to TRBD2. CDR3 length equals 14 residues. Losses at the gene ends were 4 bases for V and 4 bases for J; bases not matched to a gene: 6. CDR1 is SGHAT and CDR2 is FQNNGV in the germline V gene. This CDR3 reads CASSYSGRGYEQYF. CDR3 DNA sequence: TGTGCCAGCAGCTACAGCGGGAGAGGGTACGAGCAGTACTTC.

The chain carries TRBV12-3 or TRBV12-4 and TRBJ2-1, with 13 nucleotides matching TRBD2. The CDR3 is made up of 16 amino acids. V was pared by 7 bases and J by 6 bases, with 9 bases of the junction left unmatched. The CDR3 DNA follows: TGTGCCAGCACCCGACTAGCGGGGGGCAGGGGCAATGAGCAGTTCTTC. The encoded protein is CASTRLAGGRGNEQFF.

The chain is built from TRBV27 and TRBJ1-2, with D perhaps TRBD1 (5 bases). Trimming stripped 6 bases from V and 6 bases from J, with 14 bases between. Germline CDR1 is MNHEY and CDR2 is SMNVEV (reference sequence). The CDR3 consists of 13 residues. The CDR3 region is CASSYGRGDGYTF. CDR3 bases: TGTGCCAGCAGCTACGGGAGAGGGGATGGCTACACCTTC.

The sample holds a few counts of this clonotype. The V gene is TRBV7-8, the J gene TRBJ2-7, with TRBD1 matching 9 bases. Germline assignment: CDR1 SGHVS and CDR2 FQNEAQ. The CDR3 covers 15 residues. With V trimmed by 4 bases and J by 3 bases, 7 bases remained unmatched. The CDR3 protein is CASSSGQGPFYEQYF. As DNA, the CDR3 is TGTGCCAGCAGCTCTGGACAGGGGCCCTTCTACGAGCAGTACTTC.

This clonotype has only a few counts. The rearrangement uses TRBV2 and TRBJ1-1; weak D call: TRBD1 (5 bases). The CDR3 length is 12 residues. Germline V CDR1 and CDR2: SNHLY, FYNNEI. The V gene lost 7 bases and the J gene lost 10 bases, with 16 bases spanning the gap. The CDR3 DNA sequence: TGTGCCAGCACCCCTCTTAGGGACGTAGCTTTCTTT. Translating gives CASTPLRDVAFF.

As DNA, the CDR3 is TGTGCCAGCAGCTTAAGGGGACAGGGAGACACCGGGGAGCTGTTTTTT. The encoded protein is CASSLRGQGDTGELFF. The V gene is TRBV7-9, the J gene TRBJ2-2; 9 nucleotides line up with TRBD1. Germline loops: CDR1 SEHNR, CDR2 FQNEAQ (reference sequence). With 2 bases clipped from V and 3 bases from J, the junction kept 4 bases outside the gene matches. The CDR3 length is 16 residues.

The CDR3 nucleotides read TGTGCCACCAGTCCCCGGGACAGGGGGCCTGAAGCTTTCTTT. It encodes CATSPRDRGPEAFF. The chain couples TRBV15 to TRBJ1-1; 12 bases match TRBD1. The length of the CDR3 is 14 residues. V lost 6 bases to trimming and J lost 6 bases; unmatched junction nucleotides: 5. Germline V CDR1 and CDR2: LNHNV, YYDKDF (reference sequence). The full variable domain, completed using reference TRBV15 and TRBJ1-1, is DAMVIQNPRYQVTQFGKPVTLSCSQTLNHNVMYWYQQKSSQAPKLLFHYYDKDFNNEADTPDNFQSRRPNTSFCFLDIRSPGLGDTAMYLCATSPRDRGPEAFFGQGTRLTVV.

This chain links TRBV12-3 or TRBV12-4 with TRBJ2-1; 16 bases map to TRBD2. Germline trimming cut 6 bases from V and 10 bases from J; bases unmatched to any gene: 6. The CDR3 contains 15 residues. The CDR3 protein is CASRPGLAGGPEQFF. CDR3 nucleotide sequence: TGTGCCAGCAGACCGGGACTAGCGGGAGGGCCAGAGCAGTTCTTC.

In its sample, this clonotype was seen a few times. A junction boundary mismatches the germline segment, possibly from a read error. The chain carries TRBV27 and TRBJ2-7; no reliable D call. Germline V gene sequence: CDR1 MNHEY, CDR2 SMNVEV (reference sequence). This CDR3 region has 14 residues. This CDR3 is CTSSLGGRTYEQYF. The CDR3 DNA is TGCACCAGCAGTTTAGGTGGCCGTACCTACGAGCAGTACTTC.

This clonotype showed up just a few times. This chain connects TRBV30 to TRBJ2-5, with no clear D. The CDR3 has 15 residues. Per the germline V gene, CDR1 is GTSNPN and CDR2 is SVGIG (reference sequence). Trimming shortened V by 2 bases and J by 4 bases, and 17 bases separated the two germline ends. DNA of the CDR3: TGTGCCTGGAGTCGTCCACCCCGGGTAGGAGAGACCCAGTACTTC. Encoded protein: CAWSRPPRVGETQYF.

Only a few counts were recorded for this clonotype. J is TRBJ2-1 and V is TRBV24-1; D possibly corresponds to TRBD2 (6 bases). This CDR3 region has 17 residues. The ends were cut back, 5 bases at V and 3 bases at J, with 19 bases in the middle. Germline-derived CDR1 and CDR2 are KGHDR and SFDVKD. CDR3 bases: TGTGCCACCAGTGGAGTTCCGGGACTTAAGGGCTACAATGAGCAGTTCTTC. It specifies CATSGVPGLKGYNEQFF.

The chain combines TRBV12-3 or TRBV12-4 with TRBJ2-2; D is unclear. Deletions cut 3 bases from V and 5 bases from J, with 13 bases between. The CDR3 totals 15 residues. The CDR3 reads CASSFAWVGTGELFF. As DNA, the CDR3 is TGTGCCAGCAGTTTCGCCTGGGTTGGTACCGGGGAGCTGTTTTTT.

The chain's CDR3 is CASGNPASGSYNEQFF. CDR3 sequence (DNA): TGTGCCAGCGGGAATCCAGCTAGCGGATCCTACAATGAGCAGTTCTTC. This sequence joins TRBV27 and TRBJ2-1; 7 bases map to TRBD2. J was trimmed by 1 base and V by 8 bases; bases with no gene match: 11. CDR1 is MNHEY, CDR2 SMNVEV, per germline (reference sequence). The CDR3 totals 16 residues.

The chain employs TRBV12-3 or TRBV12-4 and TRBJ1-1, with a possible D match to TRBD1 (5 bases). Trimming shortened V by 6 bases and J by 4 bases, and 21 bases separated the two germline ends. This CDR3 comprises 16 residues. CDR3 residues: CASSLNPGLRSTEAFF. The CDR3 DNA reads TGTGCCAGCAGCCTTAATCCGGGGCTCAGAAGCACTGAAGCTTTCTTT.

The chain links TRBV2 to TRBJ2-1, with unresolved D. The germline V gene encodes CDR1 SNHLY and CDR2 FYNNEI. Trimming left V 3 bases short and J 10 bases short, with 10 bases between. The CDR3 covers 12 residues. CDR3 region: CASSEVANEQFF. CDR3 nucleotide sequence: TGTGCCAGCAGTGAGGTCGCAAACGAGCAGTTCTTC.

The sample holds a few counts of this clonotype. This chain links TRBV29-1 with TRBJ1-3; D is unresolved. This CDR3 is 15 amino acids long. Per the germline V gene, CDR1 is SQVTM and CDR2 is ANQGSEA. Trimming stripped 4 bases from V and 0 bases from J, with 13 bases between. The CDR3 region is CSVGSDRISGNTIYF. In DNA, the CDR3 is TGCAGCGTTGGGTCTGACCGCATCTCTGGAAACACCATATATTTT.

J is TRBJ2-7 and V is TRBV12-3 or TRBV12-4; perhaps TRBD1 as D (6 bases). Trimming took 5 bases from V and 4 from J, leaving 12 bases between them. This CDR3 is 13 amino acids long. CDR3 DNA: TGTGCCAGCAGTCCGGGGACAATATACGAGCAGTACTTC. Translating gives CASSPGTIYEQYF.